Listed below are T cell receptor beta chains from one sample, sequenced in a study of regulatory T cells in long-lasting Graves disease. TCRdb redid the calling of the multiplex PCR reads with MiXCR, one entry per CDR3 protein. The repertoire consists of 400,000 to 500,000 distinct CDR3 sequences, with about a fifth occurring once and the leading ten covering 7.8%. Sample: peripheral blood mononuclear cells (PBMCs), taken when the disease was refractory, from a patient treated with antithyroid drugs. These receptors all stem from a female donor with Graves disease. Both conserved end residues are part of each CDR3. D genes are given only for firm matches. Some rows mark clone size as missing; the rest say once, few, many or name a class of expanded clone.

V	size	J	D	DNA	CDR3
TRBV28	many	TRBJ2-5	TRBD2	TGTGCCAGCAGTTTGCTAGCGGGAGGGCGGGAGACCCAGTACTTC	CASSLLAGGRETQYF
TRBV7-9	few	TRBJ2-7	TRBD1	TGTGCCAGCAGCTCCTCTCCTTTTACTAGGACAGGGACGTACGAGCAGTACTTC	CASSSSPFTRTGTYEQYF
TRBV28	few	TRBJ2-7	TRBD2	TGTGCCAGCAGTCCTGGACTAGCGGGAGCCCCTTCCTACGAGCAGTACTTC	CASSPGLAGAPSYEQYF
TRBV7-9	few	TRBJ1-6	NA	TGTGCCAGCAGCCAAATTTGGATATCACCCCTCCACTTT	CASSQIWISPLHF
TRBV4-2	few	TRBJ2-7	NA	TGTGCCAGCAGCCAAGAGAAGGGCTACGAGCAGTACTTC	CASSQEKGYEQYF
TRBV6-5	many	TRBJ2-7	NA	TGTGCCAGCAGTTACGGGGGGGCGGCCACCTACGAGCAGTACTTC	CASSYGGAATYEQYF
TRBV19	NA	TRBJ2-2	NA	TGTGCCAGTAGTATAGATCCCCTTATCGGGGAGCTGTTTTTT	CASSIDPLIGELFF
TRBV7-6	many	TRBJ2-1	TRBD1	TGTGCCAGCAGCAGAGGACAGGGAACCTACAATGAGCAGTTCTTC	CASSRGQGTYNEQFF
TRBV19	once	TRBJ2-7	TRBD2	TGTGCCAGTAGTATGGCTAGCGGGAGGGTCTACGAGCAGTACTTC	CASSMASGRVYEQYF
TRBV11-2	many	TRBJ2-7	TRBD2	TGTGCCAGCAGCTTAGGGCGGGAGTGGGAGCAGTACTTC	CASSLGREWEQYF
TRBV19	NA	TRBJ1-1	NA	TGTGCCAGTAGTATCCCCTTGACAGGTCGCAATGAAGCTTTCTTT	CASSIPLTGRNEAFF
TRBV2	NA	TRBJ2-2	TRBD2	TGTGCCAGCAGCTCCCGGACTAGAATTTCCGGGGAGCTGTTTTTT	CASSSRTRISGELFF
TRBV28	once	TRBJ1-5	NA	TGTGCCAGCAGTTTAATCAGGGGAATTGGTCAGCCCCAGCATTTT	CASSLIRGIGQPQHF
TRBV3-1	many	TRBJ1-2	NA	TGTGCCAGCAGCCAAGGTCACCTCTATGGCTACACCTTC	CASSQGHLYGYTF
TRBV12-3/TRBV12-4	NA	TRBJ2-5	NA	TGTGCCAGCAGTTTAGGCACAGCTAACCAAGAGACCCAGTACTTC	CASSLGTANQETQYF
TRBV27	NA	TRBJ2-2	NA	TGTGCCAGCAGTCTCACAGGGTTTATTACCGGGGAGCTGTTTTTT	CASSLTGFITGELFF
TRBV6-1	few	TRBJ2-7	TRBD1	TGTGCCAGCAGTCAACAGGGGGCCTACGAGCAGTACTTC	CASSQQGAYEQYF
TRBV27	NA	TRBJ2-2	NA	TGTGCCAGCAGTTTATTCAGTTCACCCGGGGAGCTGTTTTTT	CASSLFSSPGELFF
TRBV4-3	NA	TRBJ1-4	NA	TGCGCCAGCAGCCAAGGATTCGGGGGGGCAACTAATGAAAAACTGTTTTTT	CASSQGFGGATNEKLFF